This is a list of T cell receptor beta chains from one sample in a study of blood T cells in healthy people across ages. TCRdb reprocessed the 5' RACE reads with MiXCR, giving one entry per CDR3 protein. The sample consists of about 1 million distinct CDR3 sequences, 40% to 45% of them appearing once. The specimen sequenced was blood. These receptors were collected from a woman between 55 and 75 years old in good health. The CDR3 runs from the conserved cysteine through the conserved F or W. D genes are given only for firm matches. The listing skips clone size in some rows; elsewhere it reads once, few, many or a size class.

clone size	D gene	J gene	V gene	CDR3 protein	CDR3 DNA
.	.	TRBJ2-4	TRBV6-1	CASSGLAEYVYF	TGTGCCAGCAGTGGTCTGGCAGAATACGTGTACTTC
few	TRBD1	TRBJ2-4	TRBV2	CASRRDRAAKNIQYF	TGTGCCAGCAGGAGGGACAGGGCGGCCAAAAACATTCAGTACTTC
few	.	TRBJ1-1	TRBV10-3	CAISAGGKTEAFF	TGTGCCATCAGTGCCGGGGGTAAGACTGAAGCTTTCTTT
.	.	TRBJ2-7	TRBV20-1	CSARDSGGPSYEQYF	TGCAGTGCTAGAGATAGTGGGGGCCCTTCCTACGAGCAGTACTTC
.	TRBD1	TRBJ1-1	TRBV5-1	CASSHGTGDAFF	TGCGCCAGCAGCCACGGGACAGGGGATGCTTTCTTT
.	TRBD2	TRBJ2-5	TRBV2	CASRPSGSGRVGTQYF	TGTGCCAGCAGACCCTCTGGTAGCGGGAGGGTCGGGACCCAGTACTTC
.	.	TRBJ1-5	TRBV29-1	CNVRENSNQPQHF	TGCAACGTAAGGGAAAATAGCAATCAGCCCCAGCATTTT
few	.	TRBJ2-3	TRBV5-1	CASSLVLAGEGTQYF	TGCGCCAGCAGCTTGGTTCTGGCAGGGGAGGGTACGCAGTATTTT
.	.	TRBJ2-7	TRBV28	CASSLSQGPPLDEQYF	TGTGCCAGCAGCCTCTCCCAGGGCCCACCTCTGGACGAGCAGTACTTC
few	.	TRBJ1-2	TRBV20-1	CSAQNRDSNYGYTF	TGCAGTGCTCAGAACAGGGATTCTAACTATGGCTACACCTTC
.	TRBD2	TRBJ2-3	TRBV7-8	CASSPVAGGYTDTQYF	TGTGCCAGCAGCCCGGTAGCGGGAGGGTACACAGATACGCAGTATTTT
.	TRBD1	TRBJ2-3	TRBV2	CATNRGSDTQYF	TGTGCCACCAACAGGGGGTCAGATACGCAGTATTTT
few	.	TRBJ2-4	TRBV20-1	CSGSGKNIQYF	TGCAGTGGGTCAGGGAAGAACATTCAGTACTTC
.	TRBD1	TRBJ1-2	TRBV27	CASSVGQGNFGYTF	TGTGCCAGCAGTGTGGGACAGGGGAATTTTGGCTACACCTTC
few	.	TRBJ2-3	TRBV7-2	CASSLSAATLAGTQYF	TGTGCCAGCAGCTTATCCGCGGCAACCTTGGCTGGGACGCAGTATTTT
.	TRBD1	TRBJ2-5	TRBV29-1	CSVPRDRPTATQYF	TGCAGCGTTCCCCGGGACAGGCCCACGGCGACCCAGTACTTC
few	.	TRBJ2-7	TRBV5-1	CASSLGGAGDEQYF	TGCGCCAGCAGCTTGGGGGGTGCTGGGGACGAGCAGTACTTC
.	.	TRBJ1-6	TRBV4-2	CASSQDSRSPLHF	TGTGCCAGCAGCCAAGATAGTAGGTCACCCCTCCACTTT
once	TRBD2	TRBJ2-1	TRBV3-1	CASSQMGGNEQFF	TGTGCCAGCAGCCAGATGGGGGGGAATGAGCAGTTCTTC
.	TRBD2	TRBJ2-3	TRBV7-9	CASSLGGTSGTKDTQYF	TGTGCCAGCAGCTTAGGAGGGACTAGCGGGACCAAAGATACGCAGTATTTT
few	TRBD2	TRBJ2-7	TRBV20-1	CSARASGRSSYEQYF	TGCAGTGCTCGGGCTAGCGGGAGGTCCTCCTACGAGCAGTACTTC
.	.	TRBJ2-5	TRBV9	CASAHQETQYF	TGTGCCAGCGCCCACCAGGAGACCCAGTACTTC
.	TRBD1	TRBJ2-2	TRBV29-1	CSVARGQGILSGELFF	TGCAGCGTTGCAAGGGGACAGGGGATTTTGTCCGGGGAGCTGTTTTTT
.	.	TRBJ2-4	TRBV9	CASSASVNMDIQYF	TGTGCCAGCAGCGCGTCAGTTAACATGGACATTCAGTACTTC
.	.	TRBJ1-6	TRBV14	CASSYGWDSPLHF	TGTGCCAGCAGCTATGGATGGGATTCACCCCTCCACTTT
.	.	TRBJ2-7	TRBV20-1	CSASLDSVWEQYF	TGCAGTGCTAGTCTGGACAGCGTCTGGGAGCAGTACTTC
.	.	TRBJ2-3	TRBV20-1	CSARDWGFGTDTQYF	TGCAGTGCTAGAGATTGGGGGTTTGGTACAGATACGCAGTATTTT
.	.	TRBJ1-2	TRBV18	CASSPTGAYGYTF	TGTGCCAGCTCACCAACAGGAGCCTATGGCTACACCTTC
.	.	TRBJ2-7	TRBV29-1	CGVGDGYEQYF	TGCGGCGTTGGGGACGGCTACGAGCAGTACTTC
.	.	TRBJ2-7	TRBV27	CASSPRGALEQYF	TGTGCCAGCAGTCCGAGGGGGGCCCTCGAGCAGTACTTC
many	.	TRBJ2-1	TRBV27	CASWGAPHYNEQFF	TGTGCCAGCTGGGGAGCGCCCCACTACAATGAGCAGTTCTTC
few	.	TRBJ1-2	TRBV7-9	CASSLWGDGYTF	TGTGCCAGCAGCTTATGGGGCGACGGCTACACCTTC
.	.	TRBJ2-3	TRBV20-1	CSASGRKERLDTQYF	TGCAGTGCTAGCGGGAGAAAAGAGAGGTTAGATACGCAGTATTTT
few	.	TRBJ1-4	TRBV4-2	CASSQDRVRGGEKLFF	TGTGCCAGCAGCCAAGATCGGGTCAGGGGCGGCGAAAAACTGTTTTTT
.	TRBD2	TRBJ2-5	TRBV20-1	CSARDLAGGGETQYF	TGCAGTGCTAGAGACCTAGCGGGAGGCGGGGAGACCCAGTACTTC
few	.	TRBJ2-5	TRBV5-1	CASSLAGTSSGQYF	TGCGCCAGCAGCTTGGCCGGGACGAGCTCGGGGCAGTACTTC
.	TRBD2	TRBJ2-7	TRBV27	CASSLLGEGGEQYF	TGTGCCAGCAGTTTATTGGGGGAGGGAGGTGAGCAGTACTTC
.	TRBD1	TRBJ1-4	TRBV10-1	CASSELDRGLVNEKLFF	TGCGCCAGCAGTGAGTTGGACAGGGGGCTTGTTAATGAAAAACTGTTTTTT
.	.	TRBJ2-1	TRBV29-1	CSVAPGLLPYNEQFF	TGCAGCGTTGCCCCGGGGCTCCTACCCTACAATGAGCAGTTCTTC
few	.	TRBJ2-5	TRBV20-1	CSARPVDGETQYF	TGCAGTGCTAGACCTGTGGATGGAGAGACCCAGTACTTC
.	.	TRBJ2-7	TRBV6-5	CASSYGNSLTYEQYF	TGTGCCAGCAGTTACGGAAATTCACTTACCTACGAGCAGTACTTC
.	.	TRBJ2-1	TRBV11-2	CASRSLGGRGNEQFF	TGTGCCAGCAGGTCCCTCGGGGGGCGCGGCAATGAGCAGTTCTTC
.	.	TRBJ2-5	TRBV7-3	CASSLQGGDEQYF	TGTGCCAGCAGCTTACAAGGGGGGGATGAGCAGTACTTC
.	TRBD2	TRBJ2-7	TRBV14	CASSQAARWTSLSYEQYF	TGTGCCAGCAGCCAAGCTGCCCGGTGGACTAGCCTCTCCTACGAGCAGTACTTC
.	TRBD2	TRBJ2-1	TRBV5-1	CASSTILAGASYNEQFF	TGCGCCAGCAGCACCATACTAGCGGGTGCCTCCTACAATGAGCAGTTCTTC
few	TRBD2	TRBJ2-1	TRBV2	CASTTGTSVNEQFF	TGTGCCAGTACCACCGGGACTAGTGTCAATGAGCAGTTCTTC
many	TRBD1	TRBJ1-4	TRBV5-1	CASSLTGVNEKLFF	TGCGCCAGCAGCTTGACAGGGGTGAATGAAAAACTGTTTTTT
.	.	TRBJ2-1	TRBV11-2	CASSSFNEQFF	TGTGCCAGCAGCTCTTTCAATGAGCAGTTCTTC
.	TRBD1	TRBJ2-1	TRBV5-1	CASSPLPGQGACEQFF	TGCGCCAGCAGCCCCTTACCGGGACAGGGGGCGTGTGAGCAGTTCTTC
few	TRBD1	TRBJ1-2	TRBV29-1	CSVEQGDDYGYTF	TGCAGCGTGGAACAGGGGGATGACTATGGCTACACCTTC
.	.	TRBJ2-7	TRBV30	CAWRRSSGYNEQYF	TGTGCCTGGAGGAGGAGTAGCGGCTACAATGAGCAGTACTTC
few	TRBD2	TRBJ2-7	TRBV3-1	CASSQSVAGVGEQYF	TGTGCCAGCAGCCAAAGTGTGGCGGGAGTGGGCGAGCAGTACTTC
.	TRBD2	TRBJ2-1	TRBV3-1	CASSQDFSGTTNEQFF	TGTGCCAGCAGCCAAGATTTTTCGGGGACTACAAATGAGCAGTTCTTC